One sample yielded the 25 T cell receptor beta chains listed below, sequenced in a study of blood T cells in healthy people across ages. Using a J-beta primer mix together with a sample-barcoded 5' primer, a second PCR was run for roughly 7 to 12 cycles. Using its own MiXCR run on the 5' RACE reads, TCRdb lists one record per CDR3 protein. Here the sample spans 1.5 million to 2 million distinct CDR3 sequences, about 31% being singletons. Sequencing input: blood. Receptors were obtained from a woman aged 25 to 39 in good health.

This clonotype was seen a few times. One end of the junction is discordant with germline, which a read error may explain. The chain recombines TRBV5-5 with TRBJ2-5, with 15 nucleotides matching TRBD2. The length of the CDR3 is 18 residues. Germline V gives CDR1 SGHKS, CDR2 YYEKEE (reference sequence). The CDR3 DNA sequence: TGTGCCGGCAGCTTACCGGGACTAGCGGGGGGACAACAAGAGACCCAGTACTTC. Amino acids: CAGSLPGLAGGQQETQYF.

This clonotype was detected only a few times. The rearrangement links TRBV10-2 to TRBJ1-2, with 8 nucleotides matching TRBD1. J was trimmed by 8 bases and V by 4 bases; bases with no gene match: 15. The CDR3 is made up of 16 amino acids. In germline, CDR1 is WSHSY, CDR2 SAAADI. The CDR3 DNA is TGCGCCAGCAGTGCCCGGGACCAGGGGGCTAGGAGAGGCTACACCTTC. It encodes CASSARDQGARRGYTF.

In this sample, this clonotype turned up a few times. The chain employs TRBV7-9 and TRBJ1-6, with D unresolved. Germline CDR1 SEHNR, CDR2 FQNEAQ (reference sequence). The CDR3 totals 16 residues. The germline V and J ends were trimmed by 1 base and 0 bases, with 7 bases remaining between them. CDR3 nucleotides: TGTGCCAGCAGCTTAGTTGACGGCTCCTATAATTCACCCCTCCACTTT. It specifies CASSLVDGSYNSPLHF.

The gene calls are TRBV11-2 and TRBJ2-7; 15 bases are a match to TRBD2. Germline V lookup: CDR1 SGHAT, CDR2 FQNNGV. The CDR3 has 16 residues. The V segment lost 6 bases and the J segment 4 bases; nucleotides outside the gene matches: 7. The CDR3 loop reads CASRLGLAGGQYEQYF. The CDR3, as DNA: TGTGCCAGCAGACTCGGACTAGCGGGGGGGCAATACGAGCAGTACTTC.

This sequence joins TRBV29-1 and TRBJ2-1; D gene unclear. V was trimmed by 7 bases and J by 4 bases, leaving 8 bases between them. The CDR3 totals 11 residues. Germline V gene lookup returns CDR1 SQVTM and CDR2 ANQGSEA. The CDR3 nucleotides read TGCAGCGCGTTAGTTTACAATGAGCAGTTCTTC. This gives the protein CSALVYNEQFF.

Concerning this clonotype: A much more abundant neighbour one base away suggests this may be a read error. This rearrangement joins TRBV27 to TRBJ2-7, with 8 bases lining up with TRBD2. CDR1 and CDR2 from the germline V gene are MNHEY and SMNVEV (reference sequence). The ends lost 2 bases at V and 7 bases at J; junction bases unmatched: 7. CDR3 length: 14 amino acids. The CDR3 DNA sequence: TGTGCCAGCAGTTTAGGCGGGAGGTTGAGGGAGCAGTACTTC. Amino acid sequence: CASSLGGRLREQYF.

This chain links TRBV20-1 with TRBJ2-7; possibly TRBD1 for D (5 bases). Trimming removed 0 bases at V and 5 bases at J, with 20 bases between. CDR3 length equals 16 residues. Germline V gene data show CDR1 as DFQATT and CDR2 as SNEGSKA (reference sequence). CDR3 sequence reads: CSARDPTVSLNDEQYF. The CDR3 nucleotides read TGCAGTGCTAGAGATCCGACAGTCTCCCTTAACGACGAGCAGTACTTC.

V usage is TRBV20-1 and J usage is TRBJ2-3, with D unresolved. The CDR3 is made up of 16 amino acids. V lost 5 bases and J 0 bases, leaving 18 bases between the germline ends. Germline loops: CDR1 DFQATT, CDR2 SNEGSKA (reference sequence). CDR3 sequence: CSAQTQAYSSTDTQYF. In nucleotides, the CDR3 is TGCAGTGCTCAGACACAAGCGTACTCTAGCACAGATACGCAGTATTTT.

This clonotype was picked up many times. This chain connects TRBV30 to TRBJ2-3; no clear D. Germline CDR1 reads GTSNPN; CDR2 reads SVGIG (reference sequence). V was shortened by 0 bases and J by 7 bases, with 8 bases between the two germline ends. The CDR3 runs to 12 residues. The CDR3 loop is CAWSVHDHTQYF. The CDR3 DNA reads TGTGCCTGGAGTGTACATGACCATACGCAGTATTTT.

This clonotype was seen more than once but under ten times. The rearrangement joins TRBV12-3 or TRBV12-4 to TRBJ2-5; D remains ambiguous. The germline V and J ends were trimmed by 1 base and 2 bases, with 14 bases remaining between them. The CDR3 runs to 16 residues. For the CDR3, the DNA is TGTGCCAGCAGTTTAGTAATGTGGGCATCTCAAGAGACCCAGTACTTC. Translation: CASSLVMWASQETQYF.

This clonotype has more than one count but fewer than ten. J is TRBJ2-7 and V is TRBV27, with TRBD2 identical over 11 bases. Germline values: CDR1 MNHEY, CDR2 SMNVEV (reference sequence). The CDR3 sequence is 13 residues long. This CDR3 is CAVSGRASYEQYF. The CDR3 region has the DNA TGTGCAGTTAGCGGGAGGGCCTCCTACGAGCAGTACTTC.

The chain combines TRBV6-6 with TRBJ2-6; 7 nucleotides line up with TRBD1. The CDR3 extends over 15 amino acids. The germline CDR1 and CDR2 sequences are MNHNY and SVGAGI (reference sequence). The junction had 4 bases not matched to a gene; V was cut back by 6 bases and J by 2 bases. The CDR3 loop reads CASRLDRAGANVLTF. Here the CDR3 DNA reads TGTGCCAGCAGACTAGACAGGGCTGGGGCCAACGTCCTGACTTTC.

This clonotype was recorded a few times. The chain combines TRBV5-1 with TRBJ2-3; 13 bases map to TRBD2. The V segment lost 3 bases and the J segment 4 bases; nucleotides outside the gene matches: 11. The CDR3 extends over 18 amino acids. Germline assignment: CDR1 SGHRS and CDR2 YFSETQ. As DNA, the CDR3 is TGCGCCAGCAGCTCTGGACTAGCGGGAGCCGGGATCTCAGATACGCAGTATTTT. This gives the protein CASSSGLAGAGISDTQYF.

This chain uses TRBV6-5 with TRBJ2-1, with D maybe TRBD2 (6 bases). Germline V lookup: CDR1 MNHEY, CDR2 SVGAGI. V was shortened by 5 bases and J by 8 bases, with 22 bases between the two germline ends. The CDR3 is 16 amino acids. CDR3 protein: CASSPRSGTLWYEQFF. The DNA of the CDR3 is TGTGCCAGCAGTCCCCGCTCTGGGACTCTTTGGTATGAGCAGTTCTTC.

This clonotype was found a few times. The chain combines TRBV6-1 with TRBJ2-3; possibly TRBD2 for D (5 bases). CDR3 length: 16 residues. CDR1 is MNHNS and CDR2 is SASEGT in the germline V gene. V was clipped by 5 bases and J by 0 bases, with 15 bases between them. The CDR3, as DNA: TGTGCCAGCAGTCCAAGACGGGGTCCTAGCACAGATACGCAGTATTTT. It encodes CASSPRRGPSTDTQYF.

This chain joins TRBV5-1 and TRBJ1-2, with D tentatively TRBD1 (6 bases). Germline V gene lookup returns CDR1 SGHRS and CDR2 YFSETQ. The CDR3 length is 14 residues. Trimming shortened V by 2 bases and J by 6 bases, and 14 bases separated the two germline ends. The CDR3 nucleotides read TGCGCCAGCAGCTTAAACAGGGTGTTTGATGGCTACACCTTC. It yields the protein CASSLNRVFDGYTF.

The genes are TRBV7-9 and TRBJ1-6; D is unresolved. The CDR3 loop spans 15 amino acids. Trimming stripped 1 base from V and 7 bases from J, with 11 bases between. CDR1 is SEHNR and CDR2 is FQNEAQ in the germline V gene (reference sequence). The CDR3 DNA sequence: TGTGCCAGCAGCTTAGGGGCGGGTGGAAATTCACCCCTCCACTTT. Residues: CASSLGAGGNSPLHF.

The chain employs TRBV20-1 and TRBJ2-1; D possibly corresponds to TRBD2 (5 bases). Germline CDR1 reads DFQATT; CDR2 reads SNEGSKA (reference sequence). The CDR3 runs to 16 residues. The germline V and J ends were trimmed by 0 bases and 0 bases, with 12 bases remaining between them. The CDR3, as DNA: TGCAGTGCTAGAGATCAATGGGAGAGCTCCTACAATGAGCAGTTCTTC. Protein product: CSARDQWESSYNEQFF.

This clonotype occurred a few times. The genes are TRBV28 and TRBJ2-3, with D hard to call. Trimming left V 6 bases short and J 0 bases short, with 10 bases between. There are 14 residues in the CDR3. CDR1 and CDR2 from the germline V gene are MDHEN and SYDVKM. The CDR3 loop is CASRRQVSTDTQYF. CDR3 sequence (DNA): TGTGCCAGCAGACGACAAGTCAGCACAGATACGCAGTATTTT.

This clonotype was counted between two and nine times. The rearrangement uses TRBV29-1 and TRBJ2-2; no clear D. V lost 4 bases and J lost 5, with 8 bases in between. CDR1 and CDR2 (germline): SQVTM, ANQGSEA. The CDR3 runs to 12 residues. CDR3 amino acids: CSVAHFTGELFF. CDR3 sequence (DNA): TGCAGCGTTGCACATTTTACCGGGGAGCTGTTTTTT.

CDR3 sequence: CASSLASRITSGGTDTQYF. CDR3 DNA sequence: TGCGCCAGCAGCTTGGCCTCTCGGATAACTAGCGGGGGAACAGATACGCAGTATTTT. V usage is TRBV5-1 and J usage is TRBJ2-3; 11 bases fit TRBD2. Per the germline V gene, CDR1 is SGHRS and CDR2 is YFSETQ. The CDR3 extends over 19 amino acids. The ends lost 0 bases at V and 3 bases at J; junction bases unmatched: 12. The full variable domain, with the rest looked up from reference TRBV5-1 and TRBJ2-3, is KAGVTQTPRYLIKTRGQQVTLSCSPISGHRSVSWYQQTPGQGLQFLFEYFSETQRNKGNFPGRFSGRQFSNSRSEMNVSTLELGDSALYLCASSLASRITSGGTDTQYFGPGTRLTVL.

This clonotype was detected only a few times. The chain recombines TRBV10-3 with TRBJ2-6; 8 positions agree with TRBD1. V trimming: 0 bases; J trimming: 0 bases; junction bases outside the gene matches: 19. Germline V gives CDR1 ENHRY, CDR2 SYGVKD. The CDR3 length is 23 residues. The CDR3 here is CAISESTQGAGWDRNSGANVLTF. The CDR3, as DNA: TGTGCCATCAGTGAGTCGACTCAGGGGGCAGGCTGGGACCGCAACTCTGGGGCCAACGTCCTGACTTTC.

This clonotype was counted between two and nine times. This chain links TRBV10-3 with TRBJ2-3; 9 bases are a match to TRBD1. From germline, CDR1 is ENHRY and CDR2 SYGVKD. This CDR3 is 12 amino acids long. Germline trimming cut 10 bases from V and 14 bases from J; bases unmatched to any gene: 13. CDR3 region: CATAVWTGERYF. The CDR3 DNA reads TGTGCCACCGCCGTCTGGACAGGGGAGCGGTATTTT.

The table lists this clonotype with a count of one. CDR3: CSLTSGAYNEQFF. The CDR3, as DNA: TGCAGCTTGACTAGCGGGGCCTACAATGAGCAGTTCTTC. The chain links TRBV29-1 to TRBJ2-1; 11 bases agree with TRBD2. The junction had 2 bases not matched to a gene; V was cut back by 8 bases and J by 2 bases. The CDR3 spans 13 residues. CDR1 and CDR2 from the germline V gene are SQVTM and ANQGSEA.

The rearrangement uses TRBV30 and TRBJ2-7; 8 nucleotides match TRBD1. V trimming: 7 bases; J trimming: 5 bases; junction bases outside the gene matches: 13. Germline V gives CDR1 GTSNPN, CDR2 SVGIG (reference sequence). This CDR3 is 14 amino acids long. The CDR3 sequence is CASSYRQGIDEQYF. CDR3 in DNA: TGTGCCTCGTCCTACCGACAGGGGATTGACGAGCAGTACTTC.